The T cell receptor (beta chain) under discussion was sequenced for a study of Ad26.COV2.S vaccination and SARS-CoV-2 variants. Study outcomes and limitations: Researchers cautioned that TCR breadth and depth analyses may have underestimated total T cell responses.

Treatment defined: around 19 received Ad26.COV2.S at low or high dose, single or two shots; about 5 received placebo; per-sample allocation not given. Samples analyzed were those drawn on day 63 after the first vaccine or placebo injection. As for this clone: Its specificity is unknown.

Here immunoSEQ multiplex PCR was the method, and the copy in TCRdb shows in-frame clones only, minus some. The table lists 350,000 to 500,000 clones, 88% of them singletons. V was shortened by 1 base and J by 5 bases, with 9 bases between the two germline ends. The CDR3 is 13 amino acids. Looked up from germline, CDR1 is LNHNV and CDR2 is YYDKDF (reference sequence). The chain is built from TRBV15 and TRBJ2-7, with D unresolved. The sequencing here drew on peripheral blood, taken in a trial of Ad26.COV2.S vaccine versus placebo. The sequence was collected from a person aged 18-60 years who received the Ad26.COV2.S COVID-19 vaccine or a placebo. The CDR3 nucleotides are TGTGCCACCAGCAGAGGGATCCGGGACGAGCAGTACTTC. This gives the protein CATSRGIRDEQYF. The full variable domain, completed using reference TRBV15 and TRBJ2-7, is DAMVIQNPRYQVTQFGKPVTLSCSQTLNHNVMYWYQQKSSQAPKLLFHYYDKDFNNEADTPDNFQSRRPNTSFCFLDIRSPGLGDTAMYLCATSRGIRDEQYFGPGTRLTVT.